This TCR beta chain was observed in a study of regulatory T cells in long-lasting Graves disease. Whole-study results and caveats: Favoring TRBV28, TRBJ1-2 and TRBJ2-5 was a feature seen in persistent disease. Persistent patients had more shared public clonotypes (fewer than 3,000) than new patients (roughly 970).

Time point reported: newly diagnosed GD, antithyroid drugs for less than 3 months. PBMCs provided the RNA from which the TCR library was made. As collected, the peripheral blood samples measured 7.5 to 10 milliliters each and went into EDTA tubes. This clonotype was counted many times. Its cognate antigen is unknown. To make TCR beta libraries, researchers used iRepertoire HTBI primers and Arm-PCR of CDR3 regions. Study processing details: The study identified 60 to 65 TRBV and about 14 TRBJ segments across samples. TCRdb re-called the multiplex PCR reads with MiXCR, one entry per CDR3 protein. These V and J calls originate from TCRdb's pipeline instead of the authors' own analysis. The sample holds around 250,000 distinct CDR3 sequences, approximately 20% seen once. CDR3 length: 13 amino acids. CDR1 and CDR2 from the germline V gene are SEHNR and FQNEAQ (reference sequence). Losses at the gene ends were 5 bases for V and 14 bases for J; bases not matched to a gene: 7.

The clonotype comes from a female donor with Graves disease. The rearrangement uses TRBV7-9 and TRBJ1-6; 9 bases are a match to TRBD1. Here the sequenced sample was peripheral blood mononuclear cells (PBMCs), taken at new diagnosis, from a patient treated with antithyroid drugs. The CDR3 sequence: CASSRQGGEALHF. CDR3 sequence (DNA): TGTGCCAGCAGCCGACAGGGGGGTGAAGCCCTCCACTTT.